This T cell receptor beta chain was found in a study of shared clonotypes between healthy human individuals. Study background: Plates per donor: three CD4 naive, three CD4 memory, two CD8 naive, one CD8 memory. Study-wide results and caveats: Large depth notwithstanding, sorted-subset sequencing proved incomplete by rarefaction.

Positive CCR7 selection of CD45RO-negative cells yielded the naive CD8 cells, and terminally differentiated effector memory CD45RA+ cells were excluded. Note on this clone: Its target is not known.

Germline loops: CDR1 SNHLY, CDR2 FYNNEI. The V and J ends lost 6 bases and 0 bases respectively, with 36 bases between them. This CDR3 contains 24 residues. Profiling relied on immunoSEQ multiplex PCR, and the TCRdb table lists in-frame clones only, not all of them. The data hold approximately 2,000,000 clones, with around 93% observed a single time. The chain uses TRBV2 and TRBJ2-6, with D perhaps matching TRBD1 (6 bases). The sequence was collected from a man younger than 35 in good health. Some clones in this sample may be carry-over from other donors' samples. The sample comprised naive CD8+ T cells from PBMCs. The CDR3 loop is CASRPTGTQIVADLKNSGANVLTF. CDR3 coding DNA: TGTGCCAGCAGGCCGACTGGGACACAAATTGTGGCGGACCTGAAAAACTCTGGGGCCAACGTCCTGACTTTC.